This T cell receptor beta chain was profiled in a study of CD8 T cells in Susac syndrome. This CDR3 region has 13 residues. V dropped 6 bases and J dropped 1 base, with 6 bases sitting between them. Germline lookup yields CDR1 MNHEY and CDR2 SVGAGI. Random hexamers served to reverse transcribe roughly 0.45 to 1 ug RNA. TCRdb redid the calling of the immunoSEQ multiplex PCR reads with MiXCR, one entry per CDR3 protein. The sample includes under 55,000 distinct CDR3 sequences, 90% to 95% of them seen just once. This sequence joins TRBV6-5 and TRBJ2-2; D gene ambiguous. The sequence came from a human donor with multiple sclerosis. Specimen: CD8+ T cells from PBMCs. The CDR3 spells CASSRLNTGELFF. In nucleotides, the CDR3 is TGTGCCAGCAGCCGACTGAACACCGGGGAGCTGTTTTTT.